These 6 T cell receptor beta chains came from one sample sequenced in a study of blood T cell repertoires in COVID-19. Profiled with immunoSEQ multiplex PCR; TCRdb holds only in-frame clones, not every one. The repertoire holds tens of thousands of clones, with about 83% as singletons. What was sequenced was peripheral blood. The source of these receptors is a middle-aged man with acute or convalescent COVID-19.

The rearrangement links TRBV7-2 to TRBJ1-2, with D uncertain. Germline V gene lookup returns CDR1 SGHTA and CDR2 FQGNSA. V gave up 1 base and J gave up 4 bases, with 10 bases separating them. The CDR3 runs to 14 residues. This CDR3 is CASSLGSEGYGYTF. DNA of the CDR3: TGTGCCAGCAGCTTAGGTTCCGAGGGCTATGGCTACACCTTC.

This rearrangement joins TRBV10-2 to TRBJ1-6, with D possibly matching TRBD1 (5 bases). Between the trimmed V and J ends, which lost 6 bases and 5 bases, there was a span of 14 bases. Per the germline V gene, CDR1 is WSHSY and CDR2 is SAAADI. CDR3 length: 15 amino acids. Written as DNA, the CDR3 is TGCGCCAGCAGAGGACAACAAGCCAATAATTCACCCCTCCACTTT. Translating it yields CASRGQQANNSPLHF.

The CDR3 nucleotides read TGCGCCAGCAGCTTGAGTTCTCAGGGGGCGCGAAATGAGCAGTTCTTC. Protein sequence: CASSLSSQGARNEQFF. The chain combines TRBV5-1 with TRBJ2-1; 8 bases map to TRBD1. From germline, CDR1 is SGHRS and CDR2 YFSETQ. The CDR3 is 16 residues long. V dropped 1 base and J dropped 7; count of bases not matched to a gene: 10.

CDR3 region: CASSDSYGQGGYTF. As DNA, the CDR3 is TGCGCCAGCAGTGATTCTTATGGACAGGGTGGCTACACCTTC. The V and J genes are TRBV10-1 and TRBJ1-2, with TRBD1 matching over 8 bases. Germline CDR1 reads WNHNN; CDR2 reads SYGVQD (reference sequence). The CDR3 runs 14 residues. V was pared by 3 bases and J by 7 bases, with 7 bases of the junction left unmatched.

The V gene is TRBV7-7, the J gene TRBJ2-5; 9 positions match TRBD1. The germline V gene has CDR1 SSHAT and CDR2 FNYEAQ (reference sequence). V lost 5 bases, J lost 5 bases, and 6 bases stayed unmatched. The CDR3 length is 14 residues. For the CDR3, the DNA is TGTGCCAGCAGCCCGTCGGGGACAGGGGAGACCCAGTACTTC. It specifies CASSPSGTGETQYF.

This clone was seen a handful of times. CDR3 sequence: CATSRVDFYEQYF. Here the CDR3 DNA reads TGTGCCACCAGCAGAGTTGACTTCTACGAGCAGTACTTC. The chain has TRBV15 and TRBJ2-7; D uncertain. There are 13 residues in the CDR3. CDR1 is LNHNV, CDR2 YYDKDF, per germline (reference sequence). Trimming took 1 base from V and 3 from J, leaving 7 bases between them. The variable domain in full, with the rest retrieved from reference TRBV15 and TRBJ2-7, is DAMVIQNPRYQVTQFGKPVTLSCSQTLNHNVMYWYQQKSSQAPKLLFHYYDKDFNNEADTPDNFQSRRPNTSFCFLDIRSPGLGDTAMYLCATSRVDFYEQYFGPGTRLTVT.